The 22 T cell receptor beta chains listed next were all sequenced from one sample in a study of CD8 T cells in Susac syndrome. RNA in amounts of about 0.5 to 1 ug was reverse transcribed with random hexamers. MiXCR was run by TCRdb on the immunoSEQ multiplex PCR reads, yielding one entry per CDR3 protein. Here the sample spans fewer than 350,000 distinct CDR3 sequences, around 91% being singletons. Material: CD8+ T cells from PBMCs. All receptors derive from a human donor with multiple sclerosis.

This rearrangement joins TRBV5-5 to TRBJ1-2; 10 positions agree with TRBD1. Germline-derived CDR1 and CDR2 are SGHKS and YYEKEE (reference sequence). The CDR3 length is 14 residues. V lost 4 bases and J lost 4; bases outside the gene matches: 4. This CDR3 reads CASSRDRGFYGYTF. CDR3 DNA sequence: TGTGCCAGCAGCAGGGACAGGGGATTCTATGGCTACACCTTC.

This chain joins TRBV5-6 and TRBJ1-3, with no clear D. CDR1 SGHDT and CDR2 YYEEEE come from the germline V gene. The CDR3 is 14 amino acids. Between the trimmed V and J ends, which lost 2 bases and 8 bases, there was a span of 14 bases. The CDR3 nucleotides are TGTGCCAGCAGCTTACTCCAGAGTCGGGACACCATATATTTT. It encodes CASSLLQSRDTIYF. The full variable domain, its missing parts supplied by reference TRBV5-6 and TRBJ1-3, is DAGVTQSPTHLIKTRGQQVTLRCSPKSGHDTVSWYQQALGQGPQFIFQYYEEEERQRGNFPDRFSGHQFPNYSSELNVNALLLGDSALYLCASSLLQSRDTIYFGEGSWLTVV.

The V gene is TRBV29-1, the J gene TRBJ2-2; 7 positions match TRBD1. The CDR3 is made up of 15 amino acids. Unmatched junction bases numbered 11, after V lost 4 bases and J lost 6 bases. Germline CDR1 reads SQVTM; CDR2 reads ANQGSEA. CDR3 nucleotides: TGCAGCGTTGCGTTAGCACAGGGGAGAGCCGGGGAGCTGTTTTTT. As protein: CSVALAQGRAGELFF.

J is TRBJ2-3 and V is TRBV27, with unresolved D. The CDR3 extends over 12 amino acids. Per the germline V gene, CDR1 is MNHEY and CDR2 is SMNVEV (reference sequence). Trimming removed 4 bases at V and 5 bases at J, with 7 bases between. The CDR3 nucleotides read TGTGCCAGCAGTTCCTTAAGAGATACGCAGTATTTT. Its protein is CASSSLRDTQYF.

CDR3 region: CASSRQEGIEQFF. As DNA, the CDR3 is TGTGCCAGCAGCCGTCAGGAGGGGATTGAGCAGTTCTTC. The chain employs TRBV14 and TRBJ2-1, with a possible D match to TRBD2 (6 bases). CDR3 length: 13 amino acids. Germline loops: CDR1 SGHDN, CDR2 FVKESK. Trimming took off 4 bases at V and 9 bases at J, with 13 bases between the two ends.

This clonotype was observed a handful of times. The chain joins TRBV25-1 to TRBJ2-2; D remains unclear. Germline loops: CDR1 MGHDK, CDR2 SYGVNS. V shed 5 bases and J shed 0 bases, with 4 bases lying between them. The CDR3 is 13 amino acids. CDR3 nucleotides: TGTGCCAGCAGTCAAACGAACACCGGGGAGCTGTTTTTT. This gives the protein CASSQTNTGELFF. The full variable domain, in which reference TRBV25-1 and TRBJ2-2 provide the parts outside the CDR3, is EADIYQTPRYLVIGTGKKITLECSQTMGHDKMYWYQQDPGMELHLIHYSYGVNSTEKGDLSSESTVSRIRTEHFPLTLESARPSHTSQYLCASSQTNTGELFFGEGSRLTVL.

The chain links TRBV20-1 to TRBJ1-4; D uncertain. Trimming left V 0 bases short and J 2 bases short, with 10 bases between. The CDR3 sequence is 15 residues long. From germline, CDR1 is DFQATT and CDR2 SNEGSKA (reference sequence). Here the CDR3 reads CSARDPQMTNEKLFF. In nucleotides, the CDR3 is TGCAGTGCTAGAGATCCGCAGATGACTAATGAAAAACTGTTTTTT.

This clonotype has a handful of counts. CDR3 protein: CASSPRDLYNEQFF. Here the CDR3 DNA reads TGTGCCAGCAGCCCCAGGGACCTATACAATGAGCAGTTCTTC. The chain recombines TRBV7-6 with TRBJ2-1, with D tentatively TRBD1 or TRBD2 (5 bases each). The CDR3 sequence is 14 residues long. Germline V gene sequence: CDR1 SGHVS, CDR2 FNYEAQ. V was trimmed by 5 bases and J by 4 bases, leaving 12 bases between them. Using reference TRBV7-6 and TRBJ2-1 for the parts outside the CDR3, the full variable domain is GAGVSQSPRYKVTKRGQDVALRCDPISGHVSLYWYRQALGQGPEFLTYFNYEAQQDKSGLPNDRFSAERPEGSISTLTIQRTEQRDSAMYRCASSPRDLYNEQFFGPGTRLTVL.

The CDR3 nucleotides read TGTGCCAGCAGTTTTCTAGCGGGAGCGTCCCCCGGCAATGAGCAGTTCTTC. Its protein is CASSFLAGASPGNEQFF. This chain connects TRBV27 to TRBJ2-1; 10 bases match TRBD2. Germline trimming cut 3 bases from V and 6 bases from J; bases unmatched to any gene: 11. The CDR3 has 17 amino acids. Germline-derived CDR1 and CDR2 are MNHEY and SMNVEV (reference sequence).

This chain links TRBV27 with TRBJ2-1, with D possibly being TRBD2 (5 bases). The CDR3 is 15 amino acids. The germline V and J ends were trimmed by 2 bases and 2 bases, with 10 bases remaining between them. CDR1 and CDR2 (germline): MNHEY, SMNVEV (reference sequence). In DNA form, the CDR3 reads TGTGCCAGCAGTTTAAGCAGCGGTGCCTACAATGAGCAGTTCTTC. It yields the protein CASSLSSGAYNEQFF.

The genes are TRBV12-3 or TRBV12-4 and TRBJ2-1; no reliable D call. Trimming removed 2 bases from V and 8 bases from J, with 16 bases in between. The CDR3 is 15 residues long. Here the CDR3 reads CASSLSGDPRYEQFF. The CDR3 DNA is TGTGCCAGCAGTTTATCGGGTGACCCCCGGTATGAGCAGTTCTTC.

V is TRBV4-2 and J is TRBJ2-7, with 12 bases identical to TRBD2. Germline loops: CDR1 LGHNA, CDR2 YNFKEQ. The CDR3 is made up of 15 amino acids. V lost 0 bases, J lost 6 bases, and 3 bases stayed unmatched. CDR3: CASSQDPSGGAEQYF. CDR3 coding DNA: TGTGCCAGCAGCCAAGATCCTAGCGGGGGGGCCGAGCAGTACTTC.

The J gene is TRBJ2-4, the V gene TRBV15; 10 bases agree with TRBD2. The CDR3 sequence is 15 residues long. J was trimmed by 6 bases and V by 5 bases; bases with no gene match: 7. Germline V CDR1 and CDR2: LNHNV, YYDKDF (reference sequence). The DNA for the CDR3 is TGTGCCACCAGCGATACTAGCGGGGAGATAAACATTCAGTACTTC. It translates to CATSDTSGEINIQYF.

To note about this clonotype: The junction shows a germline mismatch at one end, possibly a read error. J is TRBJ1-2 and V is TRBV29-1; 7 bases line up with TRBD1. Germline V gene data show CDR1 as SQVTM and CDR2 as ANQGSEA. This CDR3 has 8 residues. CDR3 in DNA: TGCAGCGTAGCGGGACAGCTCTTC. Protein product: CSVAGQLF.

The V call is TRBV27, the J call TRBJ2-1; 8 bases are a match to TRBD2. Germline trimming cut 3 bases from V and 4 bases from J; bases unmatched to any gene: 2. The length of the CDR3 is 14 residues. CDR1 and CDR2 from the germline V gene are MNHEY and SMNVEV (reference sequence). The DNA for the CDR3 is TGTGCCAGCAGTTTTGCTAGCGGGTACAATGAGCAGTTCTTC. Residues: CASSFASGYNEQFF.

This chain joins TRBV30 and TRBJ1-1, with D possibly being TRBD1 (5 bases). Germline values: CDR1 GTSNPN, CDR2 SVGIG (reference sequence). The CDR3 is 15 amino acids. V was trimmed by 4 bases and J by 3 bases, leaving 18 bases between them. CDR3: CAWTPRGWSDTEAFF. CDR3 sequence (DNA): TGTGCCTGGACTCCAAGGGGCTGGTCGGACACTGAAGCTTTCTTT.

The CDR3 DNA reads TGCAGTGCTCCTCGCCTGACTAACAGAACCTCCCTTCTAGCCTACGAGCAGTACTTC. Its translation is CSAPRLTNRTSLLAYEQYF. The rearrangement links TRBV20-1 to TRBJ2-7; maybe TRBD2 (5 bases). This CDR3 is 19 amino acids long. Trimming removed 5 bases from V and 2 bases from J, with 31 bases in between. Germline CDR1 is DFQATT and CDR2 is SNEGSKA (reference sequence).

The V call is TRBV11-2, the J call TRBJ2-7; TRBD2 agrees at 7 bases. This CDR3 region has 15 residues. V lost 5 bases, J lost 0 bases, and 7 bases stayed unmatched. Germline V gene lookup returns CDR1 SGHAT and CDR2 FQNNGV. This CDR3 is CASSPGGTISYEQYF. CDR3 DNA sequence: TGTGCCAGCAGCCCCGGGGGGACTATCTCCTACGAGCAGTACTTC.

The V call is TRBV7-2, the J call TRBJ2-7; D gene unclear. CDR1 is SGHTA and CDR2 is FQGNSA in the germline V gene. The germline V and J ends were trimmed by 5 bases and 3 bases, with 14 bases remaining between them. The CDR3 length is 14 residues. The CDR3 sequence is CASSRPQSLYEQYF. In nucleotides, the CDR3 is TGTGCCAGCAGCCGTCCCCAATCCCTCTACGAGCAGTACTTC.

The V call is TRBV4-2, the J call TRBJ2-5; D not certain. With 0 bases removed from V and 5 bases from J, the gap between germline ends came to 16 bases. CDR3 length equals 16 residues. The germline V gene encodes CDR1 LGHNA and CDR2 YNFKEQ. CDR3 bases: TGTGCCAGCAGCCAAGATCCCCACGTCCTAGGGGAGACCCAGTACTTC. Amino acid sequence: CASSQDPHVLGETQYF.

This chain links TRBV7-9 with TRBJ1-1, with 9 bases aligning to TRBD1. The V and J ends lost 4 bases and 4 bases, in that order; junction bases with no gene match: 4. The CDR3 spans 14 residues. Looked up from germline, CDR1 is SEHNR and CDR2 is FQNEAQ (reference sequence). DNA of the CDR3: TGTGCCAGCAGCTATACAGGGGGCGGCACTGAAGCTTTCTTT. Amino acids: CASSYTGGGTEAFF.

V is TRBV21-1 and J is TRBJ1-6; whether TRBD1, the table's D call, matches the DNA was not checked. TRBV21-1 is shown as a pseudogene. CDR3 length: 22 amino acids. This CDR3 is CASSKDTGYRDNTGFYNSPLHF. In DNA form, the CDR3 reads TGTGCCAGCAGCAAGGACACTGGGTACCGGGACAACACTGGATTTTATAATTCACCCCTCCACTTT.